This TCR beta chain was found in a study of somatic mutations in cytotoxic T cells in rheumatoid arthritis. Study information: Patient blood (around 30 ml EDTA) was collected right after diagnosis, preceding any treatment. General observations from the study: Patients with a largest CD8+ clone exceeding 20% of CD8+ cells numbered about an eighth of the roughly 60.

For this clone: Antigen unknown.

Positive magnetic bead selection separated CD4+ and CD8+ cells, and flow cytometry confirmed purity. Assay: immunoSEQ multiplex PCR; the TCRdb copy retains only in-frame clones and omits some. The sample has some 3,900 clones, approximately 90% seen once. With 5 bases removed from V and 4 bases from J, the gap between germline ends came to 14 bases. Germline loops: CDR1 SEHNR, CDR2 FQNEAQ (reference sequence). This CDR3 region has 14 residues. The rearrangement links TRBV7-9 to TRBJ1-1; D possibly corresponds to TRBD1 (5 bases). Sequencing input: CD8+ T cells sorted from blood. The sequence derives from a woman in her seventies with rheumatoid arthritis. CDR3 sequence reads: CASSPSTGGTEAFF. Written as DNA, the CDR3 is TGTGCCAGCAGCCCCTCTACGGGGGGCACTGAAGCTTTCTTT.